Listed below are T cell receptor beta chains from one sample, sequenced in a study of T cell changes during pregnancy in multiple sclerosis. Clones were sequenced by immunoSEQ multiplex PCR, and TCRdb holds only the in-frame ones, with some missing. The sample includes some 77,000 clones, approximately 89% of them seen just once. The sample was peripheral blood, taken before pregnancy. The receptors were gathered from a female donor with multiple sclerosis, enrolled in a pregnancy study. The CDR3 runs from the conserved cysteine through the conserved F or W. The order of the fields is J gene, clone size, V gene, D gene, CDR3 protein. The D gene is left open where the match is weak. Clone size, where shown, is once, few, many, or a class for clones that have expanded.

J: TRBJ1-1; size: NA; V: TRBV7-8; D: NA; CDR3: CASTLAGVRDAEAFF
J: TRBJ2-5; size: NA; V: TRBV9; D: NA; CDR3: CASSVSGAETQYF
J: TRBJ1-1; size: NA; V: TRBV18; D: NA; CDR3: CASSPLQGLLGTEAFF
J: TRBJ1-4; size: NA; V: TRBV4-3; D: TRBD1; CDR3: CASSQDGRTGNEKLFF
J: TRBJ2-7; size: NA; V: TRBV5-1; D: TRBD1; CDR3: CASSWGPGGARYEQYF
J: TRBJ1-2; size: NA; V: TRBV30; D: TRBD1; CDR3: CAWTPQTGGGIGYTF
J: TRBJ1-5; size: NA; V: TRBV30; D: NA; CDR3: CACDRVNQPQHF
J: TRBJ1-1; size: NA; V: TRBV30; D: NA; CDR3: CAWSLRIPGGMNTEAFF
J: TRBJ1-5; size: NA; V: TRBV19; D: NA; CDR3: CASSPFGAGGQPQHF
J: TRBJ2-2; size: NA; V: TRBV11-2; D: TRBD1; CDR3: CASSLVSGGGGELFF
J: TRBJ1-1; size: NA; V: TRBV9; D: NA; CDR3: CASSVGQANTEAFF
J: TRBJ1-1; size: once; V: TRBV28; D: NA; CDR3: CASSRLDTEAFF
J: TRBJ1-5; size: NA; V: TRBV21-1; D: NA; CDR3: CASSKDEGGDQPQHF
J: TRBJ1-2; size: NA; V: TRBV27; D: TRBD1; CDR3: CASSPQAGQAYGYTF
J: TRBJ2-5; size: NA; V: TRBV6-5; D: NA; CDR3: CASSYRGLETQYF
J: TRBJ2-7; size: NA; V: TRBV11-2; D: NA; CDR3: CASSRGLLQTYEQYF
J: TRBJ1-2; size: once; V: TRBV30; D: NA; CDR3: CAWSGNYGYTF
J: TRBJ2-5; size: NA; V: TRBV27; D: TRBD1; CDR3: CASSSTGGMETQYF
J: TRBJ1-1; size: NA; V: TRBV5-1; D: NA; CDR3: CASSLDGGATEAFF
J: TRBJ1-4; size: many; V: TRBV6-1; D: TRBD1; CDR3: CASSDGTGGEKLFF
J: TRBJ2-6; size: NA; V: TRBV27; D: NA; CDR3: CASSLFSWSSGANVLTF
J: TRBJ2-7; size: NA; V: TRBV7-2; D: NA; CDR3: CASSPYYEQYF
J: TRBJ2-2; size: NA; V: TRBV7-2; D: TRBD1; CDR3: CASRTTGGLVTGELFF
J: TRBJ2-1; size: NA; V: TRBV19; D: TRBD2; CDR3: CASSMAIAGGGNEQFF
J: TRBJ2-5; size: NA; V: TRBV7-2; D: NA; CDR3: CASSFIRSETQYF
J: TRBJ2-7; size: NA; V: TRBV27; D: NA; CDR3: CASSPLEYSKYEQYF
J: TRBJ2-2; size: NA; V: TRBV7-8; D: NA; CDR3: CASSLHITGELFF
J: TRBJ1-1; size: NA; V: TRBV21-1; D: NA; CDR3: CASIGGGRNTEAFF
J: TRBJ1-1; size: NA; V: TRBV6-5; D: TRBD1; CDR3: CASSHPKDRDTEAFF
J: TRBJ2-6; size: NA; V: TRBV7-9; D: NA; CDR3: CASSLERLSSGANVLTF
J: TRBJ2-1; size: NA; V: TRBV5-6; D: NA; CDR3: CASSQTQGNSYNEQFF
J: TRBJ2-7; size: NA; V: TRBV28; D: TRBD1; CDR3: CASSLVGQGYEQYF
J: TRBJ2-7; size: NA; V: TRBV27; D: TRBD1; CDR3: CASSSTGLEQYF
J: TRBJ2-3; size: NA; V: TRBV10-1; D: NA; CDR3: CASSPGARGQYF
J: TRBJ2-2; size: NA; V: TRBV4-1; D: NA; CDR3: CASSQGDTNTGELFF
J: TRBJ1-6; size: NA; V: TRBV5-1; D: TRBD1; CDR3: CASSLSPLDRGSPLHF
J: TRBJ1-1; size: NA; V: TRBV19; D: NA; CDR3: CASSITTEIMNTEAFF